This T cell receptor beta chain stems from a study of blood T cell repertoires in COVID-19. Across the whole study: COVID-19 samples collected from the United States, Italy and Spain covered acute and convalescent phases.

Enrolled during active infection, Seattle patients were then followed longitudinally. CDR3 size: 14 residues. Trimming shortened V by 5 bases and J by 8 bases, and 16 bases separated the two germline ends. Germline loops: CDR1 SEHNR, CDR2 FQNEAQ (reference sequence). Original data processing: Reference gene primer amplification yielded estimated nucleated cell counts. Profiled with immunoSEQ multiplex PCR; TCRdb holds only in-frame clones, not every one. V, J and clone size are taken as reported in that table, and D and trimming were inferred from the DNA itself. Of fewer than 350,000 clones listed, 86% are singletons.

Sequencing was carried out using peripheral blood. This TCR derives from a woman aged 25 to 39 with COVID-19, enrolled during active disease. The chain has TRBV7-9 and TRBJ1-3; tentative D call: TRBD1 (6 bases). DNA for the CDR3: TGTGCCAGCAGCCCGGGGGGCACCCAGGACACCATATATTTT. Translating it yields CASSPGGTQDTIYF.